A selection of T cell receptor beta chains follows, all from one sample in a study of cytomegalovirus exposure and HLA in healthy donors. TCRdb's table, derived via immunoSEQ multiplex PCR, lists solely in-frame clones and lacks some. The repertoire holds about 97,000 clones, less than 80% seen once, with around 4.1% in the top ten. Material for sequencing was PBMCs. Source of these receptors: a man aged 40-55 years in good health and CMV-seronegative. Both conserved end residues are trimmed from each CDR3. The order of the fields is V gene, CDR3 length, J gene, CDR3 protein.

TRBV14	12	TRBJ2-4	ASSHSSFKYIQY
TRBV7-9	12	TRBJ2-7	ASAGWEGDYEQY
TRBV5-5	12	TRBJ1-3	ASSSRVSGNTIY
TRBV7-9	13	TRBJ2-1	ASGHSGGAYNEQF
TRBV28	11	TRBJ1-2	ASTSGQGNGYT
TRBV27	18	TRBJ1-1	ASSSPRGGRRDKTGTEAF
TRBV5-1	13	TRBJ2-5	ASSLGDRGGETQY
TRBV2	15	TRBJ2-1	ASSRPPVTGGIDEQF
TRBV5-1	14	TRBJ1-3	ASSSAGSGSGNTIY
TRBV9	15	TRBJ2-1	ASSVEASRSSYNEQF
TRBV6-5	13	TRBJ1-3	ASSTSAGQPNTIY
TRBV6-5	14	TRBJ1-2	ASSYYWSAGGYGYT
TRBV6-5	12	TRBJ1-2	ASSFDRGPKGYT
TRBV6-1	13	TRBJ2-3	ASRLAGEGTDTQY
TRBV30	10	TRBJ2-3	AWGSTGDTQY
TRBV5-1	14	TRBJ2-2	ASSLGAGRNTGELF
TRBV28	14	TRBJ1-5	ASSFSWGTGAIMQH
TRBV10-3	13	TRBJ1-5	AISESSRNNQPQH
TRBV7-9	16	TRBJ2-2	ASSLGLAGGRNTGELF